Below are 14 T cell receptor beta chains sequenced from a single sample in a study of blood T cell repertoires in COVID-19. Sequencing used immunoSEQ multiplex PCR; TCRdb keeps in-frame clones, though not all of them. The data contain 150,000 to 200,000 clones, around 89% of them seen just once; the ten biggest clones take up approximately 6%. Sequences were obtained from peripheral blood. These receptors originate from a man aged 35 to 55 with active or convalescent COVID-19.

The chain couples TRBV28 to TRBJ1-1; D perhaps matches TRBD1 (6 bases). This CDR3 spans 16 amino acids. Trimming removed 5 bases at V and 1 base at J, with 17 bases between. From germline, CDR1 is MDHEN and CDR2 SYDVKM. In DNA, the CDR3 is TGTGCCAGCAGTCCGATAAGGGGGACCTCGAACACTGAAGCTTTCTTT. This codes for CASSPIRGTSNTEAFF.

V gene TRBV25-1 combines with J gene TRBJ1-3; 7 nucleotides align to TRBD1. V shed 11 bases and J 2 bases; nucleotides not matched to a gene: 6. There are 13 residues in the CDR3. The germline V gene has CDR1 MGHDK and CDR2 SYGVNS. This CDR3 reads CASGQAAGNTIYF. As DNA, the CDR3 is TGTGCCTCTGGACAGGCTGCTGGAAACACCATATATTTT. Filled out from reference TRBV25-1 and TRBJ1-3, the complete variable domain reads EADIYQTPRYLVIGTGKKITLECSQTMGHDKMYWYQQDPGMELHLIHYSYGVNSTEKGDLSSESTVSRIRTEHFPLTLESARPSHTSQYLCASGQAAGNTIYFGEGSWLTVV.

The chain carries TRBV29-1 and TRBJ1-1; D is perhaps TRBD1 (6 bases). The CDR3 is 15 amino acids. V was shortened by 6 bases and J by 1 base, with 18 bases between the two germline ends. Germline V CDR1 and CDR2: SQVTM, ANQGSEA. The CDR3 sequence: CSVTKDTGKNTEAFF. The DNA of the CDR3 is TGCAGCGTCACAAAAGACACAGGGAAGAACACTGAAGCTTTCTTT.

The gene calls are TRBV2 and TRBJ1-6, with TRBD1 as a possible D gene (6 bases). Germline V gene lookup returns CDR1 SNHLY and CDR2 FYNNEI. This CDR3 is 17 amino acids long. Trimming stripped 4 bases from V and 0 bases from J, with 13 bases between. The CDR3 protein is CASSGADSFSYNSPLHF. For the CDR3, the DNA is TGTGCCAGCAGTGGGGCGGACAGCTTCTCCTATAATTCACCCCTCCACTTT.

V and J are TRBV6-2 or TRBV6-3 and TRBJ1-1; 7 nucleotides match TRBD1. V lost 4 bases and J lost 2; bases outside the gene matches: 10. The CDR3 contains 16 residues. CDR1 is MNHEY and CDR2 is SVGEGT in the germline V gene. The CDR3 loop reads CASSFWRQGTNTEAFF. In DNA form, the CDR3 reads TGTGCCAGCAGTTTTTGGCGACAGGGCACCAACACTGAAGCTTTCTTT.

This clone showed up just once. J is TRBJ2-7 and V is TRBV6-5, with D tentatively TRBD1 (6 bases). CDR1 and CDR2 from the germline V gene are MNHEY and SVGAGI. The CDR3 runs 15 residues. With 0 bases removed from V and 3 bases from J, the gap between germline ends came to 12 bases. CDR3 sequence reads: CASSYSPLQGYEQYF. The CDR3 DNA follows: TGTGCCAGCAGTTACTCCCCCTTACAGGGCTACGAGCAGTACTTC.

This chain connects TRBV6-1 to TRBJ2-4, with 8 bases that match TRBD1. This CDR3 has 14 amino acids. Trimming took 2 bases from V and 10 from J; bases not matched to a gene: 7. Germline assignment: CDR1 MNHNS and CDR2 SASEGT. The CDR3 DNA sequence: TGTGCCAGCAGTGAAATGTCCGACAGGGGAATTCAGTACTTC. Encoded protein: CASSEMSDRGIQYF.

The chain couples TRBV24-1 to TRBJ2-2, with D perhaps matching TRBD1 (6 bases). Germline loops: CDR1 KGHDR, CDR2 SFDVKD. The CDR3 extends over 14 amino acids. V dropped 3 bases and J dropped 6 bases, with 10 bases sitting between them. The chain's CDR3 is CATSDTGIPGELFF. CDR3 bases: TGTGCCACCAGTGATACAGGGATCCCCGGGGAGCTGTTTTTT.

The chain has TRBV30 and TRBJ2-1; weak D call: TRBD1 (6 bases). The CDR3 runs 16 residues. Germline V CDR1 and CDR2: GTSNPN, SVGIG (reference sequence). V was pared by 0 bases and J by 8 bases, with 20 bases between. The CDR3 region has the DNA TGTGCCTGGAGTGTATTAGGGGGACCACGAATCGATGAGCAGTTCTTC. Protein: CAWSVLGGPRIDEQFF. The variable domain in full, completed from reference TRBV30 and TRBJ2-1, reads SQTIHQWPATLVQPVGSPLSLECTVEGTSNPNLYWYRQAAGRGLQLLFYSVGIGQISSEVPQNLSASRPQDRQFILSSKKLLLSDSGFYLCAWSVLGGPRIDEQFFGPGTRLTVL.

This sequence joins TRBV19 and TRBJ2-1; 7 positions match TRBD2. Germline V gene lookup returns CDR1 LNHDA and CDR2 SQIVND (reference sequence). Trimming cost V 5 bases and J 2 bases; bases outside gene matches: 6. The length of the CDR3 is 15 residues. CDR3: CASSPPGLPYNEQFF. CDR3 bases: TGTGCCAGTAGTCCCCCGGGACTACCCTACAATGAGCAGTTCTTC.

J is TRBJ2-6 and V is TRBV18; maybe TRBD1 (6 bases). Trimming stripped 5 bases from V and 4 bases from J, with 24 bases between. The CDR3 totals 19 residues. The germline V gene encodes CDR1 KGHSH and CDR2 LQKENI. For the CDR3, the DNA is TGTGCCAGCTCAAAACTGCTTCCTACAGGGACGAGCGGGGCCAACGTCCTGACTTTC. As protein: CASSKLLPTGTSGANVLTF.

The chain has TRBV7-2 and TRBJ1-1, with D unclear. CDR3 length: 13 residues. Deletions cut 0 bases from V and 5 bases from J, with 7 bases between. In germline, CDR1 is SGHTA, CDR2 FQGNSA. CDR3 nucleotides: TGTGCCAGCAGCTTAGCGAGGGAGACTGAAGCTTTCTTT. It codes for CASSLARETEAFF. Using reference TRBV7-2 and TRBJ1-1 for the parts outside the CDR3, the full variable domain is GAGVSQSPSNKVTEKGKDVELRCDPISGHTALYWYRQSLGQGLEFLIYFQGNSAPDKSGLPSDRFSAERTGGSVSTLTIQRTQQEDSAVYLCASSLARETEAFFGQGTRLTVV.

V and J are TRBV25-1 and TRBJ1-4; maybe TRBD1 (5 bases). Between the trimmed V and J ends, which lost 4 bases and 6 bases, there was a span of 9 bases. The CDR3 covers 13 residues. CDR1 and CDR2 from the germline V gene are MGHDK and SYGVNS. CDR3 protein: CASSGQGYEKLFF. CDR3 DNA sequence: TGTGCCAGCAGTGGTCAGGGATATGAAAAACTGTTTTTT.

The chain is built from TRBV5-5 and TRBJ1-6, with D tentatively TRBD1 (6 bases). The germline gives CDR1 SGHKS, CDR2 YYEKEE (reference sequence). Trimming cost V 4 bases and J 10 bases, with 21 bases left between them. The CDR3 consists of 16 residues. CDR3 DNA sequence: TGTGCCAGCAGCCCCCCCGGGGGGCGGTGGGGGTCACCCCTCCACTTT. Residues: CASSPPGGRWGSPLHF.